This T cell receptor beta chain was documented in a study of T cell responses to AZD1222 COVID-19 vaccine. Notes on this clone: The antigen remains unidentified.

The study, taken as a whole, reports: Reportedly, nearly half the spike-specific TCRs target unmutated variant regions. When two AZD1222 doses had been given, Spike-specific TCR breadth and depth rose.

The assay was immunoSEQ multiplex PCR, and TCRdb's table has in-frame clones only and misses some. The sample includes approximately 120,000 clones, 90% of them seen just once. CDR3 size: 12 residues. The ends were cut back, 7 bases at V and 7 bases at J, with 11 bases in the middle. Here the sequenced sample was peripheral blood, taken on day 0 of AZD1222 vaccination. The receptor was isolated from an adult in good health. The chain uses TRBV12-3 or TRBV12-4 and TRBJ2-1; D call uncertain. The chain's CDR3 is CASKVGPNEQFF. CDR3 coding DNA: TGTGCCAGCAAGGTCGGGCCAAATGAGCAGTTCTTC.